These 9 T cell receptor beta chains were all obtained from the same sample, sequenced in a study of T cell repertoires in cytomegalovirus infection. Their antigen targets remain unknown. TCRdb used MiXCR to reprocess the reads, holding one entry per CDR3 protein. The sample carries about 700,000 distinct CDR3 sequences, approximately 33% recorded once. The material was cultured PBMCs, obtained from culture after CMV antigen stimulation. The source is a human donor in good health (CMV status not recorded). Some clones in this sample may be carry-over from other donors' samples.

Only a few counts were recorded for this clonotype. The chain recombines TRBV7-2 with TRBJ2-2; 7 nucleotides align to TRBD1. Germline-derived CDR1 and CDR2 are SGHTA and FQGNSA. This CDR3 region has 16 residues. The V and J ends lost 5 bases and 2 bases, in that order; junction bases with no gene match: 8. The CDR3 here is CASSPYGTANTGELFF. The CDR3, as DNA: TGTGCCAGCAGCCCGTACGGGACAGCAAACACCGGGGAGCTGTTTTTT.

A few counts support this clonotype. The J gene is TRBJ2-3, the V gene TRBV28; weak D call: TRBD1 (5 bases). Germline CDR1 MDHEN, CDR2 SYDVKM. Trimming stripped 2 bases from V and 10 bases from J, with 13 bases between. This CDR3 comprises 13 residues. The CDR3 loop reads CASSLGALSPQYF. Here the CDR3 DNA reads TGTGCCAGCAGTTTAGGGGCCTTGTCGCCGCAGTATTTT.

The V gene is TRBV2, the J gene TRBJ1-1, with TRBD1 identical over 8 bases. V gave up 3 bases and J gave up 1 base; unmatched junction bases: 1. Germline lookup yields CDR1 SNHLY and CDR2 FYNNEI. The CDR3 has 14 residues. The CDR3 DNA sequence: TGTGCCAGCAGTGACGGGACAGGGAACACTGAAGCTTTCTTT. Its protein is CASSDGTGNTEAFF.

This clonotype was seen a handful of times. The chain combines TRBV20-1 with TRBJ2-3, with unresolved D. CDR1 is DFQATT and CDR2 is SNEGSKA in the germline V gene (reference sequence). CDR3 length: 16 residues. Trimming removed 0 bases from V and 4 bases from J, with 17 bases in between. The CDR3 DNA reads TGCAGTGCTAGAGATCTTGTAGTGCAGAACTCAGATACGCAGTATTTT. It translates to CSARDLVVQNSDTQYF.

V gene TRBV7-4 combines with J gene TRBJ2-1; TRBD2 aligns across 11 bases. V shed 6 bases and J 8 bases; nucleotides not matched to a gene: 9. This CDR3 has 15 residues. Germline V gene data show CDR1 as SGHVT and CDR2 as SQSDAQ. The CDR3 here is CASSRTSGRSHEQFF. In nucleotides, the CDR3 is TGTGCCAGCAGTCGAACTAGCGGGAGATCCCATGAGCAGTTCTTC.

The chain couples TRBV4-2 to TRBJ2-2, with 7 bases that match TRBD1. V was clipped by 0 bases and J by 2 bases; unmatched bases: 12. The CDR3 is made up of 19 amino acids. Germline V gene data show CDR1 as LGHNA and CDR2 as YNFKEQ. The CDR3 loop is CASSQDLRGQILNTGELFF. CDR3 DNA sequence: TGTGCCAGCAGCCAAGATCTTAGGGGACAGATTCTAAACACCGGGGAGCTGTTTTTT.

The chain couples TRBV19 to TRBJ2-5, with D tentatively TRBD1 (6 bases). Germline CDR1 and CDR2: LNHDA and SQIVND (reference sequence). The CDR3 has 14 amino acids. Deletions cut 4 bases from V and 5 bases from J, with 14 bases between. CDR3 sequence reads: CASSRPARGETQYF. The CDR3 DNA follows: TGTGCCAGTAGTAGACCCGCGAGGGGGGAGACCCAGTACTTC.

This clonotype has more than one count but fewer than ten. The CDR3 reads CASSPTGMEETQYF. In DNA form, the CDR3 reads TGTGCCAGCAGCCCAACAGGGATGGAGGAGACCCAGTACTTC. The J gene is TRBJ2-5, the V gene TRBV11-2; a possible D gene is TRBD1 (6 bases). The ends were cut back, 5 bases at V and 5 bases at J, with 15 bases in the middle. Germline CDR1 reads SGHAT; CDR2 reads FQNNGV. The CDR3 extends over 14 amino acids.

The J gene is TRBJ2-2, the V gene TRBV6-8; D gene uncertain. CDR1 is MNHGY, CDR2 SAAAGT, per germline. The CDR3 loop spans 13 amino acids. V was cut by 7 bases and J by 1 base, with 7 bases left in between. For the CDR3, the DNA is TGTGCCAGCAATACTTGGAACACCGGGGAGCTGTTTTTT. This codes for CASNTWNTGELFF.